These T cell receptor beta chains were read from a single sample in a study of blood T cell repertoires in COVID-19. Libraries were prepared by immunoSEQ multiplex PCR; TCRdb keeps only in-frame clonotypes and omits some of them. Of about 34,000 clones in the sample, 60% to 80% are singletons; the top ten hold about 14%. Sequenced input: peripheral blood. The receptors come from a man older than 75 with active or convalescent COVID-19. CDR3s include the opening cysteine and the closing phenylalanine or tryptophan. The order of the fields is clone size, J gene, D gene, V gene, CDR3 protein, CDR3 DNA. A D gene is named only where the DNA matches it firmly. The size of a clone is reported for some rows only, either as once, few or many, or as a class for expanded clones.

>.|TRBJ2-2|TRBD1|TRBV4-3
CASSRGTGNTGELFF
TGCGCCAGCAGCCGGGGGACAGGGAACACCGGGGAGCTGTTTTTT
>few|TRBJ2-3|.|TRBV5-1
CASSQDRRPDTQYF
TGCGCCAGCAGTCAGGACAGACGACCAGATACGCAGTATTTT
>.|TRBJ2-7|TRBD1|TRBV2
CASSPTGGKSYEQYF
TGTGCCAGCAGTCCTACAGGGGGTAAAAGCTACGAGCAGTACTTC
>once|TRBJ1-6|TRBD1|TRBV28
CASSWDRSSYNSPLHF
TGTGCCAGCAGTTGGGACAGGAGCTCCTATAATTCACCCCTCCACTTT
>.|TRBJ2-7|TRBD2|TRBV2
CASSRTSYEQYF
TGTGCCAGCAGTCGGACTAGCTACGAGCAGTACTTC
>.|TRBJ1-1|TRBD1|TRBV6-5
CASSPGTGGDTEAFF
TGTGCCAGCAGTCCCGGGACAGGGGGAGATACTGAAGCTTTCTTT
>few|TRBJ2-5|.|TRBV2
CASSAGVRETQYF
TGTGCCAGCAGTGCAGGTGTTCGAGAGACCCAGTACTTC
>.|TRBJ2-3|TRBD2|TRBV5-1
CASSSQFLAEEITDTQYF
TGCGCCAGCAGCTCCCAATTTCTAGCGGAGGAGATCACAGATACGCAGTATTTT
>once|TRBJ2-1|.|TRBV13
CASSTRDNEQFF
TGTGCCAGCAGCACCCGGGACAATGAGCAGTTCTTC
>few|TRBJ1-1|.|TRBV5-4
CASSLNRDTEAFF
TGTGCCAGCAGCTTAAATCGGGACACTGAAGCTTTCTTT
>.|TRBJ2-3|TRBD2|TRBV11-3
CASSLTSGSDTQYF
TGTGCCAGCAGCTTGACTAGCGGGAGTGATACGCAGTATTTT
>.|TRBJ2-1|TRBD2|TRBV29-1
CSSSGISSYNEQFF
TGCAGCTCTAGCGGGATTAGCTCCTACAATGAGCAGTTCTTC
>few|TRBJ2-5|TRBD1|TRBV7-2
CASSLVTGGWETQYF
TGTGCCAGCAGCTTAGTAACAGGGGGTTGGGAGACCCAGTACTTC
>.|TRBJ2-7|TRBD2|TRBV4-3
CASSPGLAPYEQYF
TGCGCCAGCAGCCCGGGACTAGCGCCCTACGAGCAGTACTTC
>few|TRBJ2-7|.|TRBV5-5
CASSPISGGDYEQYF
TGTGCCAGCAGCCCGATTTCCGGAGGAGACTACGAGCAGTACTTC
>once|TRBJ1-1|.|TRBV28
CASSLGRQGNTEAFF
TGTGCCAGCAGTTTAGGCAGGCAGGGGAACACTGAAGCTTTCTTT
>.|TRBJ1-6|.|TRBV9
CASSVFVNSPLHF
TGTGCCAGCAGCGTATTCGTGAATTCACCCCTCCACTTT
>once|TRBJ2-1|.|TRBV10-1
CASRLSGDNEQFF
TGCGCCAGCAGACTTAGCGGAGACAATGAGCAGTTCTTC
>.|TRBJ1-5|.|TRBV19
CASSGGQPQHF
TGTGCCAGTAGCGGTGGTCAGCCCCAGCATTTT
>.|TRBJ2-3|TRBD2|TRBV19
CASGTSGASVDTQYF
TGTGCCAGTGGGACTAGCGGGGCCAGCGTGGATACGCAGTATTTT
>few|TRBJ2-7|.|TRBV4-2
CASSPAESGTYEQYF
TGTGCCAGCAGCCCAGCGGAGTCCGGCACCTACGAGCAGTACTTC
>once|TRBJ1-5|.|TRBV24-1
CATSDFTDQPQHF
TGTGCCACCAGTGATTTTACAGATCAGCCCCAGCATTTT
>.|TRBJ2-7|.|TRBV27
CASKSHNEQYF
TGTGCCAGCAAATCACACAACGAGCAGTACTTC
>.|TRBJ2-5|TRBD2|TRBV5-1
CASSFGGRAGETQYF
TGCGCCAGCAGCTTCGGCGGGAGGGCCGGGGAGACCCAGTACTTC
>.|TRBJ2-7|TRBD1|TRBV14
CASSQDPRTGLYEQYF
TGTGCCAGCAGCCAAGATCCTAGGACAGGGCTTTATGAGCAGTACTTC
>once|TRBJ2-3|.|TRBV27
CASSLLTHRDTQYF
TGTGCCAGCAGTTTACTAACCCATCGGGATACGCAGTATTTT
>.|TRBJ1-1|.|TRBV19
CASSTPLGLAFF
TGTGCCAGTAGTACGCCACTAGGGTTAGCTTTCTTT
>.|TRBJ2-7|TRBD2|TRBV6-2/TRBV6-3
CASSYSSSGSYEQYF
TGTGCCAGCAGTTACAGTTCCAGCGGGAGTTACGAGCAGTACTTC
>once|TRBJ2-2|TRBD2|TRBV18
CASSPWTSGVTNTGELFF
TGTGCCAGCTCACCATGGACTAGCGGAGTAACGAACACCGGGGAGCTGTTTTTT
>.|TRBJ2-5|.|TRBV4-1
CASSQGNYQETQYF
TGCGCCAGCAGCCAAGGAAACTATCAAGAGACCCAGTACTTC
>once|TRBJ2-3|TRBD2|TRBV28
CASGRFREADTQYF
TGTGCCAGCGGCCGTTTTCGGGAGGCAGATACGCAGTATTTT
>.|TRBJ2-7|TRBD1|TRBV5-5
CASSRRGQGFYEQYF
TGTGCCAGCAGCCGGCGGGGACAGGGGTTCTACGAGCAGTACTTC
>.|TRBJ2-1|TRBD2|TRBV7-3
CASSQLIGTSKDEQFF
TGTGCCAGCAGCCAGTTAATCGGGACTAGCAAGGATGAGCAGTTCTTC
>.|TRBJ2-3|TRBD2|TRBV12-3/TRBV12-4
CAGGESSDTQYF
TGTGCCGGGGGGGAGAGCTCAGATACGCAGTATTTT
>.|TRBJ2-4|TRBD2|TRBV7-2
CASETSGVKNIQYF
TGTGCCAGCGAGACTAGCGGGGTGAAAAACATTCAGTACTTC
>.|TRBJ1-2|.|TRBV28
CASSLSSMAGNYGYTF
TGTGCCAGCAGTTTATCGTCTATGGCAGGGAACTATGGCTACACCTTC
>medium-sized|TRBJ1-1|.|TRBV28
CASSKGPVGPGYRRGTEAFF
TGTGCCAGCAGCAAAGGCCCGGTTGGGCCAGGGTATCGTCGCGGCACTGAAGCTTTCTTT
>.|TRBJ2-7|TRBD2|TRBV7-9
CASSFILAGDEQYF
TGTGCCAGCAGCTTTATCCTAGCGGGAGACGAGCAGTACTTC
>once|TRBJ1-4|.|TRBV9
CASSVSQGYNEKLFF
TGTGCCAGCAGCGTATCTCAGGGGTATAATGAAAAACTGTTTTTT
>.|TRBJ2-7|.|TRBV7-9
CASSLAVNTEQYF
TGTGCCAGCAGCTTAGCGGTTAACACCGAGCAGTACTTC
>.|TRBJ2-7|.|TRBV6-5
CASSSPQGFHEQYF
TGTGCCAGCAGCAGCCCACAGGGTTTCCACGAGCAGTACTTC
>.|TRBJ1-3|.|TRBV28
CASSLGRVSGNTIYF
TGTGCCAGCAGTTTAGGCCGGGTCTCTGGAAACACCATATATTTT
>.|TRBJ2-2|.|TRBV4-2
CASSQEVSGPYTGELFF
TGTGCCAGCAGCCAAGAGGTGTCAGGGCCGTACACCGGGGAGCTGTTTTTT
>once|TRBJ2-2|TRBD2|TRBV10-1
CASSGLAVTGELFF
TGCGCCAGCAGTGGACTAGCGGTCACCGGGGAGCTGTTTTTT
>few|TRBJ2-5|TRBD1|TRBV5-6
CASSLARGLQETQYF
TGTGCCAGCAGCTTGGCCAGGGGGCTTCAAGAGACCCAGTACTTC
>.|TRBJ2-7|.|TRBV6-5
CASSGRGEQYF
TGTGCCAGCAGCGGCAGGGGCGAGCAGTACTTC
>.|TRBJ1-2|.|TRBV19
CASSSQGLGGYTF
TGTGCCAGTAGCAGTCAGGGACTGGGTGGCTACACCTTC
>.|TRBJ1-6|TRBD1|TRBV5-1
CASSPDRGNSPLHF
TGCGCCAGCAGCCCCGACAGGGGTAATTCACCCCTCCACTTT
>.|TRBJ1-1|.|TRBV5-1
CASSLVGKNTEAFF
TGCGCCAGCAGCTTGGTCGGGAAGAACACTGAAGCTTTCTTT
>.|TRBJ2-7|TRBD1|TRBV4-3
CASSLRTGGAYEQYF
TGCGCCAGCAGCCTCAGGACAGGGGGGGCCTACGAGCAGTACTTC